The 28 T cell receptor beta chains below were found in one sample sequenced in a study of cytomegalovirus exposure and HLA in healthy donors. PCR amplification relied on 60 Vbeta primers (plus 13 Jbeta primers). Using immunoSEQ multiplex PCR, the repertoire was profiled, and TCRdb retains in-frame clones only, with some absent. The sample holds approximately 100,000 clones, about 70% seen once. Sequences were obtained from PBMCs. The receptors stem from a man between 45 and 60 years old in good health and CMV-seropositive.

This chain connects TRBV28 to TRBJ2-7; D unclear. The CDR3 length is 13 residues. Trimming removed 4 bases at V and 3 bases at J, with 10 bases between. Per the germline V gene, CDR1 is MDHEN and CDR2 is SYDVKM. CDR3 region: CASSSPQNYEQYF. For the CDR3, the DNA is TGTGCCAGCAGTTCCCCGCAGAACTACGAGCAGTACTTC.

V and J are TRBV5-1 and TRBJ1-2; D is possibly TRBD1 (5 bases). Germline assignment: CDR1 SGHRS and CDR2 YFSETQ. Deletions cut 3 bases from V and 10 bases from J, with 22 bases between. The CDR3 spans 15 residues. The CDR3 DNA reads TGCGCCAGCAGCTCGATTACGGGACGCAGGGAGGACTACACCTTC. As protein: CASSSITGRREDYTF.

DNA of the CDR3: TGTGCCTGGACCGCCGGGACAGGAGGTACGCAGTATTTT. Amino acid sequence: CAWTAGTGGTQYF. The chain recombines TRBV30 with TRBJ2-3; 8 nucleotides align to TRBD1. V trimming: 4 bases; J trimming: 8 bases; junction bases outside the gene matches: 8. This CDR3 region has 13 residues. Germline-derived CDR1 and CDR2 are GTSNPN and SVGIG (reference sequence).

V usage is TRBV19 and J usage is TRBJ2-5; D is undetermined. The CDR3 contains 14 residues. V was clipped by 1 base and J by 4 bases, with 10 bases between them. Germline V gives CDR1 LNHDA, CDR2 SQIVND (reference sequence). In DNA, the CDR3 is TGTGCCAGTAGTATAGGAGGAACAATAGAGACCCAGTACTTC. It is translated as CASSIGGTIETQYF.

This clone was recorded a few times. The genes are TRBV5-5 and TRBJ2-1; unclear D gene. The CDR3 consists of 17 residues. The V and J ends lost 4 bases and 0 bases respectively, with 17 bases between them. In germline, CDR1 is SGHKS, CDR2 YYEKEE (reference sequence). CDR3 amino acids: CASSPPARVSSYNEQFF. CDR3 nucleotides: TGTGCCAGCAGCCCTCCCGCCCGGGTTAGCTCCTACAATGAGCAGTTCTTC.

This clone was counted a few times. The DNA for the CDR3 is TGTGCCAGCATTCAACTAGCGGGGGGAGCGGAGACCCAGTACTTC. Its translation is CASIQLAGGAETQYF. The chain has TRBV2 and TRBJ2-5; 12 bases are shared with TRBD2. Looked up from germline, CDR1 is SNHLY and CDR2 is FYNNEI. The V segment lost 7 bases and the J segment 5 bases; nucleotides outside the gene matches: 8. The CDR3 extends over 15 amino acids.

The chain joins TRBV11-2 to TRBJ1-6; possible D gene TRBD1, 5 bases. Deletions cut 0 bases from V and 10 bases from J, with 16 bases between. Germline-derived CDR1 and CDR2 are SGHAT and FQNNGV. The CDR3 has 16 residues. CDR3 sequence: CASSLDGRKGRSPLHF. The CDR3 DNA follows: TGTGCCAGCAGCTTAGATGGACGGAAGGGGCGATCACCCCTCCACTTT.

The chain uses TRBV27 and TRBJ2-2; TRBD1 might be the D (6 bases). The CDR3 covers 14 residues. Looked up from germline, CDR1 is MNHEY and CDR2 is SMNVEV (reference sequence). Trimming took off 5 bases at V and 4 bases at J, with 11 bases between the two ends. CDR3 region: CASSPGVLTGELFF. The CDR3 DNA reads as TGTGCCAGCAGTCCAGGGGTCCTCACCGGGGAGCTGTTTTTT.

The CDR3 DNA reads TGTGCCTGGAGTCCCCGTCTTGGGACATTGAACACTGAAGCTTTCTTT. This gives the protein CAWSPRLGTLNTEAFF. The chain carries TRBV30 and TRBJ1-1; D is perhaps TRBD1 (6 bases). The V gene lost 2 bases and the J gene lost 0 bases, with 16 bases spanning the gap. The CDR3 length is 16 residues. Germline V lookup: CDR1 GTSNPN, CDR2 SVGIG (reference sequence). Full variable domain (remainder filled in from reference TRBV30 and TRBJ1-1): SQTIHQWPATLVQPVGSPLSLECTVEGTSNPNLYWYRQAAGRGLQLLFYSVGIGQISSEVPQNLSASRPQDRQFILSSKKLLLSDSGFYLCAWSPRLGTLNTEAFFGQGTRLTVV.

The genes are TRBV2 and TRBJ2-6, with 8 bases aligning to TRBD1. V dropped 4 bases and J dropped 0; count of bases not matched to a gene: 5. This CDR3 is 17 amino acids long. Germline assignment: CDR1 SNHLY and CDR2 FYNNEI. The CDR3 loop is CASSAGTGTSGANVLTF. The CDR3 bases are TGTGCCAGCAGTGCGGGGACAGGAACCTCTGGGGCCAACGTCCTGACTTTC.

Here the CDR3 reads CASSLAAGQGRGETQYF. The CDR3, as DNA: TGCGCCAGCAGCTTGGCGGCGGGGCAGGGGAGGGGAGAGACCCAGTACTTC. The V call is TRBV5-1, the J call TRBJ2-5, with D perhaps TRBD2 (7 bases). CDR3 length: 17 amino acids. Germline V lookup: CDR1 SGHRS, CDR2 YFSETQ. The ends were cut back, 0 bases at V and 4 bases at J, with 19 bases in the middle.

The gene calls are TRBV14 and TRBJ2-7, with D maybe TRBD1 (5 bases). Between the trimmed V and J ends, which lost 3 bases and 0 bases, there was a span of 12 bases. This CDR3 region has 15 residues. Germline V gene sequence: CDR1 SGHDN, CDR2 FVKESK. This CDR3 is CASSQPGLGSYEQYF. The DNA for the CDR3 is TGTGCCAGCAGCCAGCCAGGGTTAGGCTCCTACGAGCAGTACTTC.

The gene calls are TRBV5-1 and TRBJ1-1, with 8 nucleotides matching TRBD1. There are 15 residues in the CDR3. Germline lookup yields CDR1 SGHRS and CDR2 YFSETQ. The V gene end was trimmed by 4 bases and the J gene end by 3 bases; junction bases not matched to a gene: 8. This CDR3 is CASSGQGGPDTEAFF. Written as DNA, the CDR3 is TGCGCCAGCAGCGGACAGGGTGGCCCGGACACTGAAGCTTTCTTT.

J is TRBJ1-4 and V is TRBV7-2; 7 positions match TRBD1. CDR3 length: 15 residues. From germline, CDR1 is SGHTA and CDR2 FQGNSA. V lost 5 bases and J lost 2; bases outside the gene matches: 5. CDR3 nucleotide sequence: TGTGCCAGCAGCCCAAGGGGGCCCACTAATGAAAAACTGTTTTTT. It is translated as CASSPRGPTNEKLFF.

The rearrangement uses TRBV5-1 and TRBJ2-3; TRBD2 might be the D (7 bases). The CDR3 covers 14 residues. Germline values: CDR1 SGHRS, CDR2 YFSETQ. Trimming pared 4 bases from V and 2 bases from J, leaving 11 bases between. The CDR3 nucleotides read TGCGCCAGCAGCCAAGGGGGGGACACAGATACGCAGTATTTT. Protein: CASSQGGDTDTQYF. Supplemented by reference TRBV5-1 and TRBJ2-3, the full variable domain reads KAGVTQTPRYLIKTRGQQVTLSCSPISGHRSVSWYQQTPGQGLQFLFEYFSETQRNKGNFPGRFSGRQFSNSRSEMNVSTLELGDSALYLCASSQGGDTDTQYFGPGTRLTVL.

The rearrangement links TRBV21-1 to TRBJ2-3; the D call TRBD1 from the table was never checked on the DNA. TRBV21-1 is annotated as a pseudogene. The CDR3 has 15 amino acids. As DNA, the CDR3 is TGTGCCAGCAGCAGGCGGGCAGGGGAAACAGATACGCAGTATTTT. It encodes CASSRRAGETDTQYF.

This clone was recorded a few times. The CDR3 DNA reads TGTGCCAGCAGTCGACAGACAGGGGGCACTCGTGCAACTAATGAAAAACTGTTTTTT. Protein: CASSRQTGGTRATNEKLFF. The chain links TRBV11-2 to TRBJ1-4, with TRBD1 matching over 10 bases. The CDR3 sequence is 19 residues long. Per the germline V gene, CDR1 is SGHAT and CDR2 is FQNNGV. V shed 6 bases and J 0 bases; nucleotides not matched to a gene: 13. The full variable domain, in which reference TRBV11-2 and TRBJ1-4 provide the parts outside the CDR3, is EAGVAQSPRYKIIEKRQSVAFWCNPISGHATLYWYQQILGQGPKLLIQFQNNGVVDDSQLPKDRFSAERLKGVDSTLKIQPAKLEDSAVYLCASSRQTGGTRATNEKLFFGSGTQLSVL.

This sequence joins TRBV11-3 and TRBJ1-4; D not resolved. The germline V and J ends were trimmed by 1 base and 7 bases, with 16 bases remaining between them. This CDR3 is 16 amino acids long. CDR1 is SGHNT, CDR2 YENEEA, per germline. Here the CDR3 DNA reads TGTGCCAGCAGCTTAGTATCGGGGAAAAAAGGTGAAAAACTGTTTTTT. Translation: CASSLVSGKKGEKLFF.

This clone occurred once. V gene TRBV7-8 combines with J gene TRBJ2-3; D is perhaps TRBD2 (5 bases). V lost 5 bases and J lost 6, with 12 bases in between. From germline, CDR1 is SGHVS and CDR2 FQNEAQ. The CDR3 has 13 amino acids. The CDR3 here is CASSHGRRDTQYF. In DNA, the CDR3 is TGTGCCAGCAGCCATGGTAGGAGGGATACGCAGTATTTT.

As DNA, the CDR3 is TGTGCCAGCAGTTCCCGACAAGGAGGCGGTTACGAGCAGTACTTC. Translation: CASSSRQGGGYEQYF. The chain has TRBV6-5 and TRBJ2-7; tentatively, D is TRBD2 (5 bases). Germline lookup yields CDR1 MNHEY and CDR2 SVGAGI. The CDR3 consists of 15 residues. The V end lost 4 bases, the J end lost 4 bases, and 17 bases lay between the germline ends.

V gene TRBV5-1 combines with J gene TRBJ2-3; D perhaps matches TRBD1 (5 bases). Trimming pared 7 bases from V and 5 bases from J, leaving 17 bases between. The germline V gene encodes CDR1 SGHRS and CDR2 YFSETQ. The length of the CDR3 is 14 residues. The CDR3 bases are TGCGCCAGCTCTGAGGACACAGGTAAAGATACGCAGTATTTT. Translating gives CASSEDTGKDTQYF.

The chain joins TRBV25-1 to TRBJ2-1; the D gene is possibly TRBD2 (6 bases). This CDR3 region has 17 residues. Trimming cost V 1 base and J 4 bases, with 17 bases left between them. Germline CDR1 and CDR2: MGHDK and SYGVNS. CDR3 DNA: TGTGCCAGCAGTGAATTGATAGGGAGCGGGCTGTACAATGAGCAGTTCTTC. Its translation is CASSELIGSGLYNEQFF. The full variable domain, rest sourced from reference TRBV25-1 and TRBJ2-1, is EADIYQTPRYLVIGTGKKITLECSQTMGHDKMYWYQQDPGMELHLIHYSYGVNSTEKGDLSSESTVSRIRTEHFPLTLESARPSHTSQYLCASSELIGSGLYNEQFFGPGTRLTVL.

The V call is TRBV5-4, the J call TRBJ1-1; D is perhaps TRBD1 (6 bases). This CDR3 spans 14 amino acids. CDR1 and CDR2 from the germline V gene are SGHNT and YYREEE (reference sequence). Between the trimmed V and J ends, which lost 4 bases and 3 bases, there was a span of 13 bases. The CDR3 region is CASSARGGDTEAFF. DNA for the CDR3: TGTGCCAGCAGCGCCCGAGGGGGGGACACTGAAGCTTTCTTT.

This rearrangement joins TRBV19 to TRBJ1-5; the D gene is possibly TRBD1 (5 bases). The V gene's germline CDR1 is LNHDA and CDR2 SQIVND (reference sequence). The CDR3 spans 13 residues. Between the trimmed V and J ends, which lost 6 bases and 4 bases, there was a span of 10 bases. CDR3 sequence: CASSPTENQPQHF. In DNA form, the CDR3 reads TGTGCCAGTAGCCCGACAGAGAATCAGCCCCAGCATTTT.

This clone was seen more than once but under ten times. V usage is TRBV6-1 and J usage is TRBJ2-3; weak D call: TRBD1 (6 bases). CDR1 is MNHNS and CDR2 is SASEGT in the germline V gene. Between the trimmed V and J ends, which lost 0 bases and 5 bases, there was a span of 18 bases. The CDR3 spans 17 residues. The CDR3 DNA follows: TGTGCCAGCAGTGAAGCGGGGGCAGTGTCAATAGGAGATACGCAGTATTTT. This gives the protein CASSEAGAVSIGDTQYF.

The rearrangement joins TRBV5-1 to TRBJ2-7; 7 bases are shared with TRBD1. The germline V gene has CDR1 SGHRS and CDR2 YFSETQ. This CDR3 comprises 13 residues. Trimming removed 4 bases from V and 4 bases from J; junction bases left unmatched: 5. CDR3 loop: CASSVSQGYEQYF. DNA of the CDR3: TGCGCCAGCAGCGTATCACAGGGGTACGAGCAGTACTTC.

This clone was detected a few times. The rearrangement uses TRBV10-3 and TRBJ1-6; TRBD1 aligns across 8 bases. In germline, CDR1 is ENHRY, CDR2 SYGVKD. The junction had 9 bases not matched to a gene; V was cut back by 7 bases and J by 10 bases. This CDR3 region has 14 residues. CDR3 sequence: CAIKGAGGDSPLHF. The DNA for the CDR3 is TGTGCCATCAAAGGGGCAGGGGGCGACTCACCCCTCCACTTT.

The V gene is TRBV2, the J gene TRBJ2-6; 9 bases align to TRBD2. The CDR3 length is 17 residues. CDR1 is SNHLY, CDR2 FYNNEI, per germline. V lost 7 bases and J lost 0; bases outside the gene matches: 7. Here the CDR3 reads CASNGAGGRSGANVLTF. In nucleotides, the CDR3 is TGTGCCAGCAACGGAGCGGGGGGCCGCTCTGGGGCCAACGTCCTGACTTTC.